What follows are 25 T cell receptor beta chains derived from one specimen sequenced in a study of technical replicates of blood from a handful of donors. Assay: immunoSEQ multiplex PCR; the TCRdb copy retains only in-frame clones and omits some. Among 9,500 to 15,000 clones listed, roughly 93% were seen once. Sequencing was performed on PBMCs. Receptors originate from a human donor in good health.

This sequence joins TRBV5-1 and TRBJ2-1; 12 nucleotides agree with TRBD2. The V and J ends lost 2 bases and 7 bases, in that order; junction bases with no gene match: 4. This CDR3 is built from 15 residues. Germline CDR1 and CDR2: SGHRS and YFSETQ. CDR3 in amino acids: CASSLLAGGANEQFF. In nucleotides, the CDR3 is TGCGCCAGCAGCTTACTAGCGGGAGGTGCTAATGAGCAGTTCTTC.

The genes are TRBV19 and TRBJ2-2, with D perhaps matching TRBD1 (5 bases). There are 16 residues in the CDR3. Germline V gene lookup returns CDR1 LNHDA and CDR2 SQIVND (reference sequence). The V end lost 0 bases, the J end lost 0 bases, and 8 bases lay between the germline ends. DNA of the CDR3: TGTGCCAGTAGTATAGACCCAGGGCCGAACACCGGGGAGCTGTTTTTT. Protein product: CASSIDPGPNTGELFF.

The chain links TRBV29-1 to TRBJ2-5; 8 bases are a match to TRBD1. V trimming: 2 bases; J trimming: 5 bases; junction bases outside the gene matches: 4. The CDR3 has 13 amino acids. Per the germline V gene, CDR1 is SQVTM and CDR2 is ANQGSEA. The CDR3 is CSVELAGGETQYF. The CDR3 nucleotides read TGCAGCGTTGAATTGGCAGGGGGCGAGACCCAGTACTTC.

The gene calls are TRBV28 and TRBJ1-5, with D perhaps TRBD1 (5 bases). The CDR3 loop spans 15 amino acids. The germline CDR1 and CDR2 sequences are MDHEN and SYDVKM. V lost 5 bases and J 3 bases, leaving 14 bases between the germline ends. CDR3 amino acids: CASSVRGSANQPQHF. CDR3 nucleotides: TGTGCCAGCAGTGTGCGGGGGTCGGCCAATCAGCCCCAGCATTTT.

The chain recombines TRBV6-5 with TRBJ2-7; 14 nucleotides match TRBD2. With 7 bases clipped from V and 6 bases from J, the junction kept 5 bases outside the gene matches. The CDR3 extends over 14 amino acids. CDR1 MNHEY and CDR2 SVGAGI come from the germline V gene. The CDR3 coding sequence is TGTGCCAGCACCCCGGGACTAGCGGGAGTCGAGCAGTACTTC. Residues: CASTPGLAGVEQYF.

This chain's CDR3 is CASSFSGRVTEQYF. CDR3 nucleotides: TGTGCCAGCAGCTTTAGCGGGAGAGTTACCGAGCAGTACTTC. The chain uses TRBV7-9 and TRBJ2-7; TRBD2 matches 9 bases. The V segment lost 3 bases and the J segment 6 bases; nucleotides outside the gene matches: 6. From germline, CDR1 is SEHNR and CDR2 FQNEAQ (reference sequence). The length of the CDR3 is 14 residues.

The chain uses TRBV5-5 and TRBJ1-5, with TRBD1 identical over 9 bases. Trimming at V came to 4 bases and at J to 6 bases, leaving 8 bases not matched to a gene. The germline CDR1 and CDR2 sequences are SGHKS and YYEKEE (reference sequence). The CDR3 is 15 amino acids. The chain's CDR3 is CASSGMTGGLQPQHF. As DNA, the CDR3 is TGTGCCAGCAGCGGCATGACAGGGGGTCTTCAGCCCCAGCATTTT.

The V gene is TRBV18, the J gene TRBJ1-2; 9 bases fit TRBD1. The CDR3 is made up of 16 amino acids. Germline loops: CDR1 KGHSH, CDR2 LQKENI. V lost 4 bases, J lost 6 bases, and 12 bases stayed unmatched. CDR3 in amino acids: CASSLSGTGLTDGYTF. CDR3 bases: TGTGCCAGCTCACTCTCCGGGACAGGGCTTACCGATGGCTACACCTTC.

This clone was recorded a few times. The chain carries TRBV2 and TRBJ1-2; 9 nucleotides line up with TRBD1. This CDR3 region has 13 residues. Germline V gives CDR1 SNHLY, CDR2 FYNNEI. The ends lost 7 bases at V and 5 bases at J; junction bases unmatched: 5. This CDR3 is CASIRDREYGYTF. The CDR3 bases are TGTGCCAGCATACGGGACAGGGAGTATGGCTACACCTTC.

The rearrangement uses TRBV5-4 and TRBJ2-2; D perhaps matches TRBD1 (5 bases). This CDR3 has 13 residues. CDR1 SGHNT and CDR2 YYREEE come from the germline V gene (reference sequence). Trimming pared 4 bases from V and 5 bases from J, leaving 9 bases between. Here the CDR3 DNA reads TGTGCCAGCAGCATTGACAGTACCGGGGAGCTGTTTTTT. Its protein product is CASSIDSTGELFF.

The rearrangement links TRBV2 to TRBJ1-5; D gene ambiguous. The CDR3 is 13 amino acids. Germline V CDR1 and CDR2: SNHLY, FYNNEI. Trimming removed 6 bases at V and 7 bases at J, with 13 bases between. CDR3 in amino acids: CASRLNRPQPQHF. CDR3 in DNA: TGTGCCAGCAGGTTGAACAGACCCCAGCCCCAGCATTTT.

This clone came up once. The gene calls are TRBV29-1 and TRBJ2-1, with 9 bases identical to TRBD1. Germline assignment: CDR1 SQVTM and CDR2 ANQGSEA. Trimming cost V 4 bases and J 3 bases; bases outside gene matches: 1. The CDR3 sequence is 13 residues long. The CDR3 DNA reads TGCAGCGTTGGACAGGGGGGCTACAATGAGCAGTTCTTC. Its protein product is CSVGQGGYNEQFF.

This clone was seen just once. This rearrangement joins TRBV28 to TRBJ1-1, with 7 bases aligning to TRBD1. V gave up 5 bases and J gave up 4 bases; unmatched junction bases: 10. Germline loops: CDR1 MDHEN, CDR2 SYDVKM. CDR3 length: 15 residues. The CDR3 DNA is TGTGCCAGCAGTCAAAGACAGGGTTGGGGCACTGAAGCTTTCTTT. Translating gives CASSQRQGWGTEAFF.

The gene calls are TRBV5-1 and TRBJ2-2; TRBD2 is a possible D gene (6 bases). Trimming left V 4 bases short and J 6 bases short, with 10 bases between. CDR1 and CDR2 (germline): SGHRS, YFSETQ. The CDR3 consists of 13 residues. The DNA of the CDR3 is TGCGCCAGCAGCCTGGGACTCGCCGGGGAGCTGTTTTTT. Its translation is CASSLGLAGELFF.

This clone was found a few times. The chain joins TRBV10-2 to TRBJ1-5; D uncertain. This CDR3 has 13 amino acids. The germline CDR1 and CDR2 sequences are WSHSY and SAAADI. V lost 0 bases and J 6 bases, leaving 6 bases between the germline ends. CDR3 DNA sequence: TGCGCCAGCAGTGAGTCTGTAGTTCAGCCCCAGCATTTT. Amino acids: CASSESVVQPQHF.

The chain recombines TRBV6-5 with TRBJ2-3; 7 bases are shared with TRBD1. The CDR3 spans 15 residues. Per germline, CDR1 MNHEY and CDR2 SVGAGI. Trimming at V came to 2 bases and at J to 3 bases, leaving 5 bases not matched to a gene. CDR3 residues: CASSYEGAQTDTQYF. The CDR3 DNA is TGTGCCAGCAGTTACGAGGGGGCGCAGACAGATACGCAGTATTTT.

The chain links TRBV14 to TRBJ2-7; D is perhaps TRBD1 (5 bases). CDR3 length: 14 residues. V was trimmed by 5 bases and J by 3 bases, leaving 14 bases between them. CDR1 and CDR2 (germline): SGHDN, FVKESK. CDR3 residues: CASSFRTGRYEQYF. In DNA form, the CDR3 reads TGTGCCAGCAGCTTTCGTACAGGCCGCTACGAGCAGTACTTC. The full variable domain, in which reference TRBV14 and TRBJ2-7 provide the parts outside the CDR3, is EAGVTQFPSHSVIEKGQTVTLRCDPISGHDNLYWYRRVMGKEIKFLLHFVKESKQDESGMPNNRFLAERTGGTYSTLKVQPAELEDSGVYFCASSFRTGRYEQYFGPGTRLTVT.

V and J are TRBV5-1 and TRBJ1-4; the match to TRBD1 covers 7 bases. The trim removed 0 bases at V and 7 bases at J, leaving 3 bases unmatched. The CDR3 has 14 amino acids. Looked up from germline, CDR1 is SGHRS and CDR2 is YFSETQ. The CDR3 here is CASSLGQGSEKLFF. DNA for the CDR3: TGCGCCAGCAGCTTGGGACAGGGAAGTGAAAAACTGTTTTTT.

This chain joins TRBV5-1 and TRBJ2-1; TRBD2 agrees at 15 bases. Germline V gene lookup returns CDR1 SGHRS and CDR2 YFSETQ. The CDR3 contains 18 residues. J lost 7 bases, V lost 4 bases, and 12 bases had no gene match. This CDR3 is CASSKTGTSGRQRNEQFF. CDR3 nucleotide sequence: TGCGCCAGCAGCAAAACCGGGACTAGCGGGAGGCAGAGGAATGAGCAGTTCTTC.

The chain is built from TRBV4-2 and TRBJ2-3, with 8 bases aligning to TRBD2. The CDR3 consists of 16 residues. Trimming at V came to 4 bases and at J to 3 bases, leaving 9 bases not matched to a gene. Germline V lookup: CDR1 LGHNA, CDR2 YNFKEQ. CDR3 amino acids: CASSPQSVAGTDTQYF. In DNA form, the CDR3 reads TGTGCCAGCAGCCCCCAGTCGGTAGCGGGAACAGATACGCAGTATTTT.

This chain connects TRBV18 to TRBJ2-7; 11 nucleotides match TRBD2. The ends lost 0 bases at V and 6 bases at J; junction bases unmatched: 7. This CDR3 comprises 16 residues. Germline values: CDR1 KGHSH, CDR2 LQKENI. Here the CDR3 DNA reads TGTGCCAGCTCACCACCGTCGATAGCGGGAGGGTCCGAGCAGTACTTC. This codes for CASSPPSIAGGSEQYF.

The J gene is TRBJ2-5, the V gene TRBV2, with 12 nucleotides matching TRBD1. The V segment lost 4 bases and the J segment 5 bases; nucleotides outside the gene matches: 5. CDR1 SNHLY and CDR2 FYNNEI come from the germline V gene. The CDR3 is made up of 15 amino acids. The CDR3 sequence is CASSAGTGGAETQYF. DNA for the CDR3: TGTGCCAGCAGTGCCGGGACAGGGGGCGCGGAGACCCAGTACTTC.

The genes are TRBV19 and TRBJ2-3, with D maybe TRBD2 (5 bases). The ends were cut back, 10 bases at V and 1 base at J, with 9 bases in the middle. The CDR3 is 12 amino acids. Germline V gene data show CDR1 as LNHDA and CDR2 as SQIVND (reference sequence). Written as DNA, the CDR3 is TGTGCCACTTCAGCGGGCACAGATACGCAGTATTTT. Translated: CATSAGTDTQYF.

V is TRBV7-3 and J is TRBJ2-3; D gene unclear. V was shortened by 0 bases and J by 1 base, with 8 bases between the two germline ends. From germline, CDR1 is SGHTA and CDR2 FQGTGA. The CDR3 runs to 15 residues. The CDR3 nucleotides are TGTGCCAGCAGCTTAACCAGCCAGGGCACAGATACGCAGTATTTT. It encodes CASSLTSQGTDTQYF. The full variable domain, rest sourced from reference TRBV7-3 and TRBJ2-3, is GAGVSQTPSNKVTEKGKYVELRCDPISGHTALYWYRQSLGQGPEFLIYFQGTGAADDSGLPNDRFFAVRPEGSVSTLKIQRTERGDSAVYLCASSLTSQGTDTQYFGPGTRLTVL.

Only one count was recorded for this clone. This chain joins TRBV7-2 and TRBJ2-3; 14 nucleotides align to TRBD2. CDR1 SGHTA and CDR2 FQGNSA come from the germline V gene. This CDR3 is built from 15 residues. V shed 5 bases and J 11 bases; nucleotides not matched to a gene: 9. The CDR3 DNA sequence: TGTGCCAGCAGCATTGGGACTAGCGGGAGTCGTAAGCAGTATTTT. Translated: CASSIGTSGSRKQYF. Full variable domain (remainder filled in from reference TRBV7-2 and TRBJ2-3): GAGVSQSPSNKVTEKGKDVELRCDPISGHTALYWYRQSLGQGLEFLIYFQGNSAPDKSGLPSDRFSAERTGGSVSTLTIQRTQQEDSAVYLCASSIGTSGSRKQYFGPGTRLTVL.